In this sample, the clone carrying this T cell receptor (beta chain) turned up once. The antigen is unknown. This sample is drawn from a study of cytomegalovirus exposure and HLA in healthy donors. Study-level points and caveats: Diagnosis of cytomegalovirus status made by the classifier reportedly showed high specificity and sensitivity.

Healthy people donating bone marrow made up the donors. A multiplex PCR was run with 60 Vbeta primers and 13 Jbeta primers. Libraries were prepared by immunoSEQ multiplex PCR; TCRdb keeps only in-frame clonotypes and omits some of them. Of some 120,000 clones in the sample, roughly 78% were seen once. The TCR originated in a man younger than 45 in good health and CMV-seronegative. The specimen sequenced was PBMCs.

The CDR3 loop is CASSQMGLAVYNEQFF. CDR3 DNA sequence: TGCGCCAGCAGCCAAATGGGACTAGCGGTATACAATGAGCAGTTCTTC. The rearrangement links TRBV4-1 to TRBJ2-1; 11 nucleotides align to TRBD2. CDR3 size: 16 residues. V was pared by 2 bases and J by 4 bases, with 4 bases of the junction left unmatched. CDR1 and CDR2 from the germline V gene are MGHRA and YSYEKL.